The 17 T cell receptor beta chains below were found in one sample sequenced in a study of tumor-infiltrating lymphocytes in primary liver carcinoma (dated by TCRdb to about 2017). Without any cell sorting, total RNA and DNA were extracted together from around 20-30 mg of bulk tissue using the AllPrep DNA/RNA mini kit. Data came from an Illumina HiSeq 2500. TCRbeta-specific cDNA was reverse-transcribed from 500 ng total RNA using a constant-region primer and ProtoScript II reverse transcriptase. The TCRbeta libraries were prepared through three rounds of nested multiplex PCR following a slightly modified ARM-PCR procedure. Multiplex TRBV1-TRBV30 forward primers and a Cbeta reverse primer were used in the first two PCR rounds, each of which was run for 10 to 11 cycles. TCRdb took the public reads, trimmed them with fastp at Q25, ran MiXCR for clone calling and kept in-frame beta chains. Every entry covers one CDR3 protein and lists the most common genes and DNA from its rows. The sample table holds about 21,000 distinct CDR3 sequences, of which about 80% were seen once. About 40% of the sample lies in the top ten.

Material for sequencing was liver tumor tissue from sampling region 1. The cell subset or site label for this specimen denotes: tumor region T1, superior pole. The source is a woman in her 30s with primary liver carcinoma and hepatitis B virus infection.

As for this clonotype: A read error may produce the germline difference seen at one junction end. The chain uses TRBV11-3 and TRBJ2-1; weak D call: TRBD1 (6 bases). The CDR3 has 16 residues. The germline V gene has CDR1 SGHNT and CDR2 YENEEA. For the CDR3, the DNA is TGTGCCAGCAGTTCGACGGGACACGGCTTCTTGGATGAGGAGTCCTTC. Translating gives CASSSTGHGFLDEESF.

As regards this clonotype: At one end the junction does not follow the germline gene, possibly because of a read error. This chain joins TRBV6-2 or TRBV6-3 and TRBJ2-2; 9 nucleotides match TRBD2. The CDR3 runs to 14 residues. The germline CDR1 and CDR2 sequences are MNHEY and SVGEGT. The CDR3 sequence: CVSGVAGDTGKLFF. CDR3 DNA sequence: TGTGTCAGCGGCGTAGCGGGGGACACCGGGAAGCTGTTTTTT.

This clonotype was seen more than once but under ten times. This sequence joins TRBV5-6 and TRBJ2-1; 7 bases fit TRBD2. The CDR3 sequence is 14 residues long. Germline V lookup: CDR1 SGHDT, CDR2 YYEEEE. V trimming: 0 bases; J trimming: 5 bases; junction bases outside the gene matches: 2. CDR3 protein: CASSLGLANNEQFF. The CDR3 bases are TGTGCCAGCAGCTTGGGACTAGCTAACAATGAGCAGTTCTTC.

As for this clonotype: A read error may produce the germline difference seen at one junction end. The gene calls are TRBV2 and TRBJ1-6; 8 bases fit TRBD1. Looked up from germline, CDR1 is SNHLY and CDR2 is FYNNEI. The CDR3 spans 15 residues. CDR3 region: CASTEGRQGNSLLHF. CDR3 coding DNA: TGTGCCAGCACGGAGGGGCGACAGGGGAATTCACTCCTCCATTTT.

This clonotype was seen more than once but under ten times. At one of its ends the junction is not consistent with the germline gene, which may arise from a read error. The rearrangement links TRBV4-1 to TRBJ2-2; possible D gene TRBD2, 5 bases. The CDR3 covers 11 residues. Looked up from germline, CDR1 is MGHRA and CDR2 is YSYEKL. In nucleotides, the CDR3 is TGCGCCAGCAGCCAAGCTGGGGAGCCGTTTTTT. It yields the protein CASSQAGEPFF.

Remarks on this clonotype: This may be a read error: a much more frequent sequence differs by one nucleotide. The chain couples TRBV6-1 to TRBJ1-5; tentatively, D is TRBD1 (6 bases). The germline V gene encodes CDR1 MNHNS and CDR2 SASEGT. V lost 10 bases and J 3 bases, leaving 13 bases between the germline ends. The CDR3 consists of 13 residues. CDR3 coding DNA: TGTGCCACCCGGACAGTTTACAATCAGCCCCAGCATTTT. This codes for CATRTVYNQPQHF.

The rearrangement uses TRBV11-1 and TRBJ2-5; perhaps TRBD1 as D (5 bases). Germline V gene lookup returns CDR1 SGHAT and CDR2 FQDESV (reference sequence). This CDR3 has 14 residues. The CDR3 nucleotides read TGTACCAACAGCTTAGCAGGGCACGAAGAGACCCAGTACTTC. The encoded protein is CTNSLAGHEETQYF.

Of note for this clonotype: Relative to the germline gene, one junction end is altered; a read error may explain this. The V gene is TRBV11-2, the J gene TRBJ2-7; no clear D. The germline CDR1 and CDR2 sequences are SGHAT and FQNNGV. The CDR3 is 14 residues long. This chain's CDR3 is CAGSRLGIVGEQYF. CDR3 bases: TGTGCCGGCAGCCGCCTCGGTATAGTGGGCGAGCAGTACTTC.

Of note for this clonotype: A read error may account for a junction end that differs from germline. The CDR3: CVSSQAVAGSHISYEQYF. DNA for the CDR3: TGCGTCAGCAGCCAAGCTGTGGCGGGGAGTCACATTAGCTACGAGCAGTACTTC. V usage is TRBV4-3 and J usage is TRBJ2-7, with D perhaps matching TRBD2 (6 bases). This CDR3 has 18 amino acids. Looked up from germline, CDR1 is LGHNA and CDR2 is YSLEER.

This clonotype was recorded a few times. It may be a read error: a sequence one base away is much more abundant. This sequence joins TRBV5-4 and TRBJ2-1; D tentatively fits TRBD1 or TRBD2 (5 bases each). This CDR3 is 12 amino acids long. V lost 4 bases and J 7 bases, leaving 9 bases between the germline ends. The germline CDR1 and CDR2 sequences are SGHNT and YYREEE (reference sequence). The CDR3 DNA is TGTGCCAGCAGCCAGTGGGGGAATGAGCAGTTCTTC. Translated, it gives CASSQWGNEQFF.

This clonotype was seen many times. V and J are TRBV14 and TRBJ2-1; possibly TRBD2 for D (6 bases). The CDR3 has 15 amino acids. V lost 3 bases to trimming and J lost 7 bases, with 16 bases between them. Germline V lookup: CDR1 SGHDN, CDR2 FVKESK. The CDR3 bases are TGTGCCAGCAGCCAGCCCGGGAGTAGCGGAAATGAGCAGTTCTTC. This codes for CASSQPGSSGNEQFF.

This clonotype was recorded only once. The CDR3 sequence: CAWRVLGATLGTQYF. The CDR3 nucleotides read TGTGCCTGGAGGGTATTGGGCGCGACCCTAGGGACCCAGTACTTC. The rearrangement links TRBV30 to TRBJ2-5; D unresolved. Trimming shortened V by 3 bases and J by 7 bases, and 21 bases separated the two germline ends. CDR1 is GTSNPN, CDR2 SVGIG, per germline (reference sequence). The CDR3 is 15 residues long.

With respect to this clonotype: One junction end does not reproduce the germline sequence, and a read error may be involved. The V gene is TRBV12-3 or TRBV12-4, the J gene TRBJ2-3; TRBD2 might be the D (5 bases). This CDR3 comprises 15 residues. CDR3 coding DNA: TGTGCCAGCAGTTTTCCCATTCCTAGCACAGATACGCAATATTTT. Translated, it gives CASSFPIPSTDTQYF.

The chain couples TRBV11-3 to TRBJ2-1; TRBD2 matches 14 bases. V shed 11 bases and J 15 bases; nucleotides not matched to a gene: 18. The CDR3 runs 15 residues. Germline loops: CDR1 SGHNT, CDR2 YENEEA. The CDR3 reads CAGNRLAGGGYGLFF. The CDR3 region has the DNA TGTGCCGGCAACCGACTAGCGGGGGGGGGGTATGGGCTGTTCTTC.

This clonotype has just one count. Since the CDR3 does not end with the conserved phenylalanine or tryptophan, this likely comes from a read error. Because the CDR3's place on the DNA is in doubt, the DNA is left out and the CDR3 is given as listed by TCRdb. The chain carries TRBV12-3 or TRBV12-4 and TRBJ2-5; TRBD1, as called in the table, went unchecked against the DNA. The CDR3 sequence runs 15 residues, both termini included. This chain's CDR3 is CVSSTCPGSEETQYS.

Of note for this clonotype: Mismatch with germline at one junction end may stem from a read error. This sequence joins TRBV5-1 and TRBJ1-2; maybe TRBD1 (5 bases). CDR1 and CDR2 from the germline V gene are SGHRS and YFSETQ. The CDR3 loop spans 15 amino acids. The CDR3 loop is CDSTPLTGDNYGYTF. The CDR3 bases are TGCGACAGCACCCCGTTAACAGGAGATAACTATGGCTACACCTTC.

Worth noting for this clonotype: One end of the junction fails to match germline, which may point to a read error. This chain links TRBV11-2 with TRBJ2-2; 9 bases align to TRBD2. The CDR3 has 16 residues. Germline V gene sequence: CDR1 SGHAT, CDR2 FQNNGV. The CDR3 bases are TGTGCCAGCAGCTTAGTAACGCTAGCGGGAACCCGGGAGCTGCTTTTT. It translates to CASSLVTLAGTRELLF.